Each of the 14 T cell receptor beta chains below was sequenced from the same sample in a study of blood T cell repertoires in COVID-19. Only in-frame clones appear in the TCRdb table, and some are missing; sequencing was by immunoSEQ multiplex PCR. Here the sample spans about 270,000 clones, around 82% being singletons. Specimen: peripheral blood. The receptors derive from a woman aged 18-29 years with acute or convalescent COVID-19.

This chain uses TRBV7-8 with TRBJ2-7, with a possible D match to TRBD2 (6 bases). The V gene lost 1 base and the J gene lost 5 bases, with 9 bases spanning the gap. Germline V lookup: CDR1 SGHVS, CDR2 FQNEAQ. This CDR3 region has 13 residues. CDR3 DNA sequence: TGTGCCAGCAGCTTAGGTGGGGAGGACGAGCAGTACTTC. Its protein product is CASSLGGEDEQYF. Supplemented by reference TRBV7-8 and TRBJ2-7, the full variable domain reads GAGVSQSPRYKVAKRGQDVALRCDPISGHVSLFWYQQALGQGPEFLTYFQNEAQLDKSGLPSDRFFAERPEGSVSTLKIQRTQQEDSAVYLCASSLGGEDEQYFGPGTRLTVT.

This clone was seen once. This chain joins TRBV6-5 and TRBJ2-7; 10 nucleotides align to TRBD2. This CDR3 contains 13 residues. Germline CDR1 is MNHEY and CDR2 is SVGAGI. With V trimmed by 10 bases and J by 3 bases, 6 bases remained unmatched. The CDR3 DNA reads TGTGCCACAGCCCCTAGCGGGGGCTACGAGCAGTACTTC. Protein: CATAPSGGYEQYF.

The chain joins TRBV3-1 (or the pseudogene TRBV3-2) to TRBJ2-3, with D perhaps matching TRBD1 (6 bases). CDR1 is LGHDT and CDR2 is YNNKEL in the germline V gene (reference sequence). The CDR3 sequence is 15 residues long. Trimming stripped 1 base from V and 0 bases from J, with 8 bases between. The CDR3 protein is CASSQVGASTDTQYF. CDR3 DNA sequence: TGTGCCAGCAGCCAAGTGGGGGCTAGCACAGATACGCAGTATTTT.

The chain combines TRBV2 with TRBJ1-3; TRBD1 might be the D (5 bases). Germline V gene data show CDR1 as SNHLY and CDR2 as FYNNEI. This CDR3 comprises 16 residues. Trimming took off 2 bases at V and 3 bases at J, with 14 bases between the two ends. The CDR3 reads CASSEMGPGGGNTIYF. The CDR3 DNA follows: TGTGCCAGCAGTGAAATGGGGCCCGGGGGTGGAAACACCATATATTTT.

The CDR3 sequence: CASSQDQGRVAEQFF. Written as DNA, the CDR3 is TGTGCCAGCAGCCAAGATCAGGGCAGGGTGGCTGAGCAGTTCTTC. V usage is TRBV4-2 and J usage is TRBJ2-1, with D tentatively TRBD1 (5 bases). Trimming took 0 bases from V and 9 from J, leaving 15 bases between them. CDR1 and CDR2 from the germline V gene are LGHNA and YNFKEQ. There are 15 residues in the CDR3.

This clone was detected only a few times. The identical CDR3 is also encoded by other nucleotide sequences in the sample. This chain links TRBV4-3 with TRBJ2-7; TRBD1 matches 8 bases. CDR3 size: 14 residues. After removal of 6 bases from V and 2 bases from J, the junction contained 6 bases not matched to a gene. CDR1 and CDR2 (germline): LGHNA, YSLEER. The CDR3 sequence: CASSQDRVPYEQYF. The CDR3 DNA is TGCGCCAGCAGTCAGGACAGGGTACCCTACGAGCAGTACTTC.

This clone came up a few times. V is TRBV10-3 and J is TRBJ2-7; 10 nucleotides agree with TRBD1. Germline V gives CDR1 ENHRY, CDR2 SYGVKD. The J segment lost 4 bases and the V segment lost 3 bases, leaving 12 bases of the junction unmatched. This CDR3 contains 17 residues. The CDR3 here is CAISERDRGKEAYEQYF. CDR3 in DNA: TGTGCCATCAGTGAAAGGGACAGGGGAAAAGAGGCGTACGAGCAGTACTTC.

This clone has a single count. The chain uses TRBV6-5 and TRBJ1-5; D remains ambiguous. The CDR3 loop spans 15 amino acids. V was clipped by 6 bases and J by 3 bases, with 15 bases between them. Germline V gene lookup returns CDR1 MNHEY and CDR2 SVGAGI. The DNA for the CDR3 is TGTGCCAGCAGACTCACCTATAACCCCAATCAGCCCCAGCATTTT. It encodes CASRLTYNPNQPQHF.

This clone was observed a single time. The chain employs TRBV10-1 and TRBJ1-2; possible D gene TRBD1, 6 bases. The length of the CDR3 is 18 residues. Germline V gene sequence: CDR1 WNHNN, CDR2 SYGVQD (reference sequence). V lost 0 bases and J lost 7, with 24 bases in between. The CDR3 coding sequence is TGCGCCAGCAGTGAGTCGTGGCAGGCCGTTAGGGGGAAAGGTGGCTACACCTTC. This translates into CASSESWQAVRGKGGYTF.

The genes are TRBV28 and TRBJ1-5; D unclear. Trimming removed 4 bases at V and 2 bases at J, with 12 bases between. CDR1 MDHEN and CDR2 SYDVKM come from the germline V gene. The length of the CDR3 is 15 residues. CDR3 in amino acids: CASSSNALGNQPQHF. The CDR3 DNA reads TGTGCCAGCAGTTCTAATGCGTTGGGCAATCAGCCCCAGCATTTT.

This chain joins TRBV12-3 or TRBV12-4 and TRBJ2-7; TRBD1 is a possible D gene (5 bases). The germline V and J ends were trimmed by 5 bases and 2 bases, with 10 bases remaining between them. CDR3 length: 13 residues. The CDR3 loop is CASSEGAAYEQYF. The CDR3 DNA sequence: TGTGCCAGCAGTGAAGGGGCGGCCTACGAGCAGTACTTC.

The chain has TRBV7-9 and TRBJ1-4; 7 nucleotides align to TRBD1. CDR3 length equals 15 residues. Per the germline V gene, CDR1 is SEHNR and CDR2 is FQNEAQ (reference sequence). V was pared by 5 bases and J by 0 bases, with 3 bases of the junction left unmatched. CDR3 residues: CASSRDRTTNEKLFF. The CDR3 DNA follows: TGTGCCAGCAGCCGGGACAGAACAACTAATGAAAAACTGTTTTTT.

This sequence joins TRBV7-2 and TRBJ2-1, with TRBD2 as a possible D gene (5 bases). This CDR3 has 16 amino acids. Germline assignment: CDR1 SGHTA and CDR2 FQGNSA. V was pared by 5 bases and J by 0 bases, with 14 bases between. DNA of the CDR3: TGTGCCAGCAGCCTTACAGCGGTGAGCTCCTACAATGAGCAGTTCTTC. Amino acid sequence: CASSLTAVSSYNEQFF. The full variable domain, with the rest looked up from reference TRBV7-2 and TRBJ2-1, is GAGVSQSPSNKVTEKGKDVELRCDPISGHTALYWYRQSLGQGLEFLIYFQGNSAPDKSGLPSDRFSAERTGGSVSTLTIQRTQQEDSAVYLCASSLTAVSSYNEQFFGPGTRLTVL.

The V call is TRBV14, the J call TRBJ2-3; D unresolved. The germline V gene encodes CDR1 SGHDN and CDR2 FVKESK. The CDR3 spans 14 residues. Trimming pared 1 base from V and 0 bases from J, leaving 5 bases between. The CDR3: CASSQAFSTDTQYF. The CDR3 DNA reads as TGTGCCAGCAGCCAAGCCTTCAGCACAGATACGCAGTATTTT.